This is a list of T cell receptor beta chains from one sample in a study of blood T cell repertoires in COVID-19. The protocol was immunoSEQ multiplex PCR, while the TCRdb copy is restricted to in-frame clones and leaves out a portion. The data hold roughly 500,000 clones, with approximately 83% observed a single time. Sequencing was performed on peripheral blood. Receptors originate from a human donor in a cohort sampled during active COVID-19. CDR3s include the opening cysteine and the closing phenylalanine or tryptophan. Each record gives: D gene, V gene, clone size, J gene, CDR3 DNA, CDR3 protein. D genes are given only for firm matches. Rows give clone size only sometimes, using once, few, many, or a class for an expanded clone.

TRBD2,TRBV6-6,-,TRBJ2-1,TGTGCCAGCAGACCAGGCGGGAGTTCCCATGAGCAGTTCTTC,CASRPGGSSHEQFF
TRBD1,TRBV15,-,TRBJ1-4,TGTGCCACCAGCAGGACAGGGAGTAATGAAAAACTGTTTTTT,CATSRTGSNEKLFF
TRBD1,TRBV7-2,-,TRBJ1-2,TGTGCCAGCAGCTTCGGGACAGACTATAACTATGGCTACACCTTC,CASSFGTDYNYGYTF
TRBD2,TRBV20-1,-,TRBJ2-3,TGCAGTGCTAGTCCCGTTGGCGGGAGAGATACGCAGTATTTT,CSASPVGGRDTQYF
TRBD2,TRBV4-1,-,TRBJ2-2,TGCGCCAGCAGCCAAGAGCCGGGACTAGCGGGAGGGCCTATTGGGGAGCTGTTTTTT,CASSQEPGLAGGPIGELFF
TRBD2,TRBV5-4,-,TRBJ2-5,TGTGCCAGCAGCCTGGGGACTACTCAAGAGACCCAGTACTTC,CASSLGTTQETQYF
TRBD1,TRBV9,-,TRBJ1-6,TGTGCCAGCAGCACCACAGGGGGCTGGAATAATTCACCCCTCCACTTT,CASSTTGGWNNSPLHF
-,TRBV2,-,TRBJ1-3,TGTGCCAGCAGTGAATTGGGCGGGATCTCTGGAAACACCATATATTTT,CASSELGGISGNTIYF
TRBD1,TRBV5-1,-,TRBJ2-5,TGCGCCAGCAGCAGGGGACAGGGACAAGAGACCCAGTACTTC,CASSRGQGQETQYF
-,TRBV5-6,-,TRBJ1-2,TGTGCCAGCAGCCCGGAGAGGTCAGGGAGGAATGGCTACACCTTC,CASSPERSGRNGYTF
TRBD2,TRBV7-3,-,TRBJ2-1,TGTGCCAGCAGCTTTTTTAGCGGGAGTGTTGGAATTGTTGGTGAGCAGTTCTTC,CASSFFSGSVGIVGEQFF
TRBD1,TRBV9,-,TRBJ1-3,TGTGCCAGCAGCGCCGGACAGGGCTTCTCTGGAAACACCATATATTTT,CASSAGQGFSGNTIYF
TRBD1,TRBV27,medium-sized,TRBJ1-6,TGTGCCAGCAGTGCCCATTGGACAGGGTTTAATTCACCCCTCCACTTT,CASSAHWTGFNSPLHF
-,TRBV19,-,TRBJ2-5,TGTGCCAGTAGAAGACTAGATTTGGAGACCCAGTACTTC,CASRRLDLETQYF
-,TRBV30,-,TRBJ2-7,TGTGCCTGGAGGGGGGGCGGGAGATCTAACGAGCAGTACTTC,CAWRGGGRSNEQYF
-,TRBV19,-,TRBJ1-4,TGTGCCAGTAGTATCGAAACAGTGAAACATTTT,CASSIETVKHF
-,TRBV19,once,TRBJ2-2,TGTGCCAGTACCCCCAGGGGACGGAACACCGGGGAGCTGTTTTTT,CASTPRGRNTGELFF
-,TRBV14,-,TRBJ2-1,TGTGCCAGCAGCCAATTCCTAGCTACTGAGCAGTTCTTC,CASSQFLATEQFF
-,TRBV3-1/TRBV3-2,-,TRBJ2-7,TGTGCCAGCAGCCAAGATGGGAGGAACACCCAAGAGCAGTACTTC,CASSQDGRNTQEQYF
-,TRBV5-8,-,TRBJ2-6,TGTGCCAGCAGCTTGCGGTTATCTGGGGCCAACGTCCTGACTTTC,CASSLRLSGANVLTF
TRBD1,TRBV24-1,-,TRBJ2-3,TGTGCCACCAGTGATTCGGACAGGCATACGCAGTATTTT,CATSDSDRHTQYF
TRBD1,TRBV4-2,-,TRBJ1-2,TGTGCCAGCAGCCAAACCGGGACAGCACTAAGTAACTATGGCTACACCTTC,CASSQTGTALSNYGYTF
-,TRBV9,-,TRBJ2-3,TGTGCCAGCAGCCCCAGGGGAAGTTGGACAGATACGCAGTATTTT,CASSPRGSWTDTQYF
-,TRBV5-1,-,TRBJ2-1,TGCGCCAGCAGCGGAAGCGGAGGTTTCTACAATGAGCAGTTCTTC,CASSGSGGFYNEQFF
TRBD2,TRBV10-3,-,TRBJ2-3,TGTGCCATCAGCTCTGCGGGGGCAGATACGCAGTATTTT,CAISSAGADTQYF
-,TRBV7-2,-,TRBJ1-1,TGTGCCAGCAGCTTCGGGACATATATGACTGAAGCTTTCTTT,CASSFGTYMTEAFF
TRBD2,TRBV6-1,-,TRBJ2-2,TGTGCCAGCAGTGTCCGGACTAGCGGTAACACCGGGGAGCTGTTTTTT,CASSVRTSGNTGELFF
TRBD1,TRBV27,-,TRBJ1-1,TGTGCCAGCAGTCTTTCGACAGGGGTGAACACTGAAGCTTTCTTT,CASSLSTGVNTEAFF
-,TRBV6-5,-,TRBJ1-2,TGTGCCAGCAGTCCCCTGGGGAGGACTAACTATGGCTACACCTTC,CASSPLGRTNYGYTF
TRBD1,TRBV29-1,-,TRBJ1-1,TGCAGCGTGGGGACAGGGAGGACTGAAGCTTTCTTT,CSVGTGRTEAFF
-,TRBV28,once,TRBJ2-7,TGTGCCAGCATCTCTATCGGAGGAAGATCCTCCTACGAGCAGTACTTC,CASISIGGRSSYEQYF
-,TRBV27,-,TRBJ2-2,TGTGCCAGCAGTAGTCCGGGAGTGAGCGGGGAGCTGTTTTTT,CASSSPGVSGELFF
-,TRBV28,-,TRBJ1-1,TGTGCCAGCCTTCAGGTTGGTGCCACTGAAGCTTTCTTT,CASLQVGATEAFF
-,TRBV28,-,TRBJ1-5,TGTGCCACTCATCCTGCAGGGCGCCATCAGCCCCAGCATTTT,CATHPAGRHQPQHF
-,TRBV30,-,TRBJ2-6,TGTGCCTGGAGTGTAAGACTAGTCGGTAACGTCCTGACTTTC,CAWSVRLVGNVLTF
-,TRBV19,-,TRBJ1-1,TGTGCCAGTTCCGGGACATCGAACACTGAAGCTTTCTTT,CASSGTSNTEAFF
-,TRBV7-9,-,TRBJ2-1,TGTGCCAGCAGCTTAGTTCTAGGAATGAGCAATGAGCAGTTCTTC,CASSLVLGMSNEQFF
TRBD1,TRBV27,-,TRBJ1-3,TGTGCCAGCAGTCTCGGGACAGGGGACGGAAACACCATATATTTT,CASSLGTGDGNTIYF
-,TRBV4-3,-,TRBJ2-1,TGCGCCAGCAGCCAACCCGGGGGTTACAATGAGCAGTTCTTC,CASSQPGGYNEQFF
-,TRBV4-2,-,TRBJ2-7,TGTGCCAGCAGCCAGGCACAGGGAAGGGAGCAGTACTTC,CASSQAQGREQYF
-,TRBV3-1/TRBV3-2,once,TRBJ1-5,TGTGCCAGCACCCCCAGCCCAGGGGTTAATCAGCCCCAGCATTTT,CASTPSPGVNQPQHF
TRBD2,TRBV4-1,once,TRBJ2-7,TGCGCCAGCAGCCAAGATGCGGGGGGGGCCTACGAGCAGTACTTC,CASSQDAGGAYEQYF
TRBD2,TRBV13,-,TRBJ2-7,TGTGCCAGCAGCACCGAAAGACTAGCGGGCGAGCAGTACTTC,CASSTERLAGEQYF
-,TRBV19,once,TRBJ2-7,TGTGCCAGTAGTATCTCCGTTAGCTCCTACGAGCAGTACTTC,CASSISVSSYEQYF
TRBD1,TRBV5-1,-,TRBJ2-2,TGCGCCAGCAGCTCGACAGGGTCGGGGTCCGGGGAGCTGTTTTTT,CASSSTGSGSGELFF
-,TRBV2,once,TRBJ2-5,TGTGCCAGCAGTACCCGGGAGACCCAGTACTTC,CASSTRETQYF
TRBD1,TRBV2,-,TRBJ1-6,TGTGCCAGCAGGGAAGACAGGGGGGGTCCTTATTCACCCCTCCACTTT,CASREDRGGPYSPLHF
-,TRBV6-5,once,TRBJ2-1,TGTGCCAGCCGGGGATACCAAAGCGGTTACAATGAGCAGTTCTTC,CASRGYQSGYNEQFF
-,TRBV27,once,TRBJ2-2,TGTGCCAGCACCTCCAGGGTGCGAACCGGGGAGCTGTTTTTT,CASTSRVRTGELFF
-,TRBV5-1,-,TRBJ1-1,TGCGCCAGCACTACTCCCGGGGTAGAGACTGAAGCTTTCTTT,CASTTPGVETEAFF
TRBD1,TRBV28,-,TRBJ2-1,TGTGCCATCCGGGACAGGGGGATACATGAGCAGTTCTTC,CAIRDRGIHEQFF
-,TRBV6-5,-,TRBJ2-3,TGTGCCAGCAGATTCGACTCAGACACGCAGTATTTT,CASRFDSDTQYF